The 21 T cell receptor beta chains given below trace back to one sample, sequenced in a study of CD8+ T cells in alopecia areata listed by TCRdb under 2018. What the time point label conveys for this sample: less than five weeks on oral tofacitinib. This sample's treatment or condition label indicates: oral pan-JAK inhibitor, 5-10 mg twice daily. Preparation of the library involved the immunoSEQ multiplex PCR assay. RNA was extracted from all samples and reverse transcribed into cDNA, which served as template for TCR sequencing. The table comes from immuneACCESS by way of TCRdb, which keeps in-frame sequences with V and J called. Part of the clones is missing from these tables; in studies checked, under half for an unresolved V gene and the rest for unknown reasons. The sample table records fewer than 150,000 clones; approximately 59% of these occur just once. Around 30% of the sample is held by the ten biggest clonotypes.

The material was CD8+ T cells sorted from blood, obtained at week 4, from a patient treated with tofacitinib. The receptor set was obtained from a human donor with alopecia areata.

This clone showed up just once. The V and J genes are TRBV29-1 and TRBJ2-2; TRBD2 is a possible D gene (6 bases). V lost 2 bases, J lost 0 bases, and 10 bases lay in between. This CDR3 contains 15 residues. Germline assignment: CDR1 SQVTM and CDR2 ANQGSEA. The CDR3 nucleotides are TGCAGCGTTGAACGGGGGACGGCGAACACCGGGGAGCTGTTTTTT. This encodes CSVERGTANTGELFF.

The sample holds a few counts of this clone. This chain links TRBV4-2 with TRBJ2-7; 10 bases agree with TRBD2. The CDR3 has 15 amino acids. After removal of 1 base from V and 0 bases from J, the junction contained 0 bases not matched to a gene. Germline CDR1 and CDR2: LGHNA and YNFKEQ. CDR3 DNA: TGTGCCAGCAGCCAAGGACTAGCGGGCTCCTACGAGCAGTACTTC. Translated, it gives CASSQGLAGSYEQYF.

This clone was counted a few times. V usage is TRBV30 and J usage is TRBJ2-4; TRBD1 matches at 7 bases. Looked up from germline, CDR1 is GTSNPN and CDR2 is SVGIG (reference sequence). The CDR3 spans 13 residues. V shed 2 bases and J 7 bases; nucleotides not matched to a gene: 5. This CDR3 reads CAWSSGRGNIQYF. The CDR3 DNA reads as TGTGCCTGGAGTTCGGGCAGGGGGAACATTCAGTACTTC.

The chain joins TRBV27 to TRBJ2-5; D gene uncertain. Germline V lookup: CDR1 MNHEY, CDR2 SMNVEV (reference sequence). Trimming cost V 2 bases and J 2 bases, with 6 bases left between them. This CDR3 comprises 13 residues. In nucleotides, the CDR3 is TGTGCCAGCAGTTTAGGGCAACAAGAGACCCAGTACTTC. Translation: CASSLGQQETQYF.

The chain joins TRBV5-6 to TRBJ2-7; 9 bases are a match to TRBD1. Germline CDR1 is SGHDT and CDR2 is YYEEEE. After removal of 0 bases from V and 4 bases from J, the junction contained 5 bases not matched to a gene. The CDR3 contains 15 residues. The CDR3 sequence is CASSLGPTGGYEQYF. The CDR3 DNA reads TGTGCCAGCAGCTTGGGCCCGACAGGGGGGTACGAGCAGTACTTC.

This sequence joins TRBV29-1 and TRBJ2-1; weak D call: TRBD1 (6 bases). Germline-derived CDR1 and CDR2 are SQVTM and ANQGSEA. The length of the CDR3 is 13 residues. V lost 6 bases and J lost 3, with 12 bases in between. The CDR3 bases are TGCAGCGTAGAGCCAGGGGACTACAATGAGCAGTTCTTC. It encodes CSVEPGDYNEQFF.

The rearrangement links TRBV30 to TRBJ2-2, with D tentatively TRBD1 (6 bases). This CDR3 is 13 amino acids long. V lost 5 bases to trimming and J lost 2 bases, with 9 bases between them. From germline, CDR1 is GTSNPN and CDR2 SVGIG (reference sequence). The CDR3 here is CAWRQDNTGELFF. CDR3 nucleotides: TGTGCCTGGCGACAGGATAACACCGGGGAGCTGTTTTTT.

This chain uses TRBV12-5 with TRBJ2-3; D unclear. Trimming stripped 2 bases from V and 2 bases from J, with 8 bases between. From germline, CDR1 is LGHNT and CDR2 FRNRAP. CDR3 length: 14 residues. This CDR3 reads CASGLTDLTDTQYF. The CDR3 nucleotides read TGTGCTAGTGGTTTGACCGACCTCACAGATACGCAGTATTTT.

The chain joins TRBV30 to TRBJ1-1; D remains unclear. The length of the CDR3 is 13 residues. V was trimmed by 0 bases and J by 5 bases, leaving 10 bases between them. Germline-derived CDR1 and CDR2 are GTSNPN and SVGIG (reference sequence). CDR3 sequence reads: CAWSVDGGTEAFF. DNA of the CDR3: TGTGCCTGGAGTGTTGACGGAGGGACTGAAGCTTTCTTT.

This sequence joins TRBV7-8 and TRBJ2-7, with 9 bases identical to TRBD1. This CDR3 contains 14 residues. Looked up from germline, CDR1 is SGHVS and CDR2 is FQNEAQ. The junction had 3 bases not matched to a gene; V was cut back by 4 bases and J by 2 bases. The CDR3 nucleotides are TGTGCCAGCAGCTGGGGACAGGGCCCCTACGAGCAGTACTTC. Its translation is CASSWGQGPYEQYF. The whole variable domain, remainder taken from reference TRBV7-8 and TRBJ2-7, is GAGVSQSPRYKVAKRGQDVALRCDPISGHVSLFWYQQALGQGPEFLTYFQNEAQLDKSGLPSDRFFAERPEGSVSTLKIQRTQQEDSAVYLCASSWGQGPYEQYFGPGTRLTVT.

As regards this clone: This same CDR3 is encoded by further DNA sequences in the sample. This chain links TRBV30 with TRBJ2-7, with TRBD2 as a possible D gene (6 bases). V was clipped by 5 bases and J by 3 bases, with 14 bases between them. This CDR3 comprises 13 residues. Germline V CDR1 and CDR2: GTSNPN, SVGIG (reference sequence). CDR3 in amino acids: CAWSAGSGYEQYF. The DNA for the CDR3 is TGTGCCTGGTCCGCGGGGTCAGGCTACGAGCAGTACTTC.

To note about this clone: In the same sample, other DNA sequences code for this CDR3. V gene TRBV29-1 combines with J gene TRBJ2-3; possibly TRBD2 for D (5 bases). The CDR3 is 14 amino acids. From germline, CDR1 is SQVTM and CDR2 ANQGSEA. Trimming pared 2 bases from V and 0 bases from J, leaving 9 bases between. CDR3 DNA sequence: TGCAGCGTTGAAACGGGGTCTAGCACAGATACGCAGTATTTT. It codes for CSVETGSSTDTQYF.

The chain joins TRBV19 to TRBJ1-5; no definite D call. CDR1 and CDR2 from the germline V gene are LNHDA and SQIVND (reference sequence). The CDR3 extends over 14 amino acids. V was shortened by 6 bases and J by 2 bases, with 11 bases between the two germline ends. DNA for the CDR3: TGTGCCAGTAGCTGGGAGCGCGGCAATCAGCCCCAGCATTTT. It is translated as CASSWERGNQPQHF. Complete variable domain (other parts from reference TRBV19 and TRBJ1-5): DGGITQSPKYLFRKEGQNVTLSCEQNLNHDAMYWYRQDPGQGLRLIYYSQIVNDFQKGDIAEGYSVSREKKESFPLTVTSAQKNPTAFYLCASSWERGNQPQHFGDGTRLSIL.

This chain links TRBV13 with TRBJ1-1; no clear D gene. Trimming took 3 bases from V and 1 from J, leaving 15 bases between them. The germline V gene encodes CDR1 PRHDT and CDR2 FYEKMQ (reference sequence). There are 16 residues in the CDR3. CDR3 sequence reads: CASSLPLGRPNTEAFF. CDR3 DNA: TGTGCCAGCAGCTTGCCCCTTGGGCGTCCGAACACTGAAGCTTTCTTT.

This clone was seen a handful of times. The rearrangement links TRBV27 to TRBJ1-5; 9 nucleotides agree with TRBD1. The CDR3 has 17 residues. Per the germline V gene, CDR1 is MNHEY and CDR2 is SMNVEV (reference sequence). Trimming cost V 3 bases and J 0 bases; bases outside gene matches: 6. CDR3 in amino acids: CASSLTGGGYSNQPQHF. For the CDR3, the DNA is TGTGCCAGCAGTTTGACAGGGGGTGGGTATAGCAATCAGCCCCAGCATTTT.

The genes are TRBV30 and TRBJ2-6; D call uncertain. The CDR3 is 13 amino acids. Germline V gives CDR1 GTSNPN, CDR2 SVGIG (reference sequence). The germline V and J ends were trimmed by 8 bases and 0 bases, with 8 bases remaining between them. CDR3: CAQESSGANVLTF. The CDR3 DNA reads as TGTGCCCAAGAAAGCTCTGGGGCCAACGTCCTGACTTTC. Supplemented by reference TRBV30 and TRBJ2-6, the full variable domain reads SQTIHQWPATLVQPVGSPLSLECTVEGTSNPNLYWYRQAAGRGLQLLFYSVGIGQISSEVPQNLSASRPQDRQFILSSKKLLLSDSGFYLCAQESSGANVLTFGAGSRLTVL.

The chain links TRBV25-1 to TRBJ2-5, with 7 bases that match TRBD1. Germline loops: CDR1 MGHDK, CDR2 SYGVNS. This CDR3 comprises 14 residues. The J segment lost 3 bases and the V segment lost 5 bases, leaving 6 bases of the junction unmatched. DNA for the CDR3: TGTGCCAGCAGTTTGGACAGGAACGAAGAGACCCAGTACTTC. Translation: CASSLDRNEETQYF.

V is TRBV6-5 and J is TRBJ2-2; D gene unclear. This CDR3 is 13 amino acids long. V lost 5 bases, J lost 6 bases, and 10 bases lay in between. Germline V CDR1 and CDR2: MNHEY, SVGAGI. In DNA, the CDR3 is TGTGCCAGCAGTATAACCATTCCCGGGGAGCTGTTTTTT. It is translated as CASSITIPGELFF.

The count of this clone is one. V usage is TRBV29-1 and J usage is TRBJ2-7, with unresolved D. Germline V gene data show CDR1 as SQVTM and CDR2 as ANQGSEA. V was shortened by 1 base and J by 9 bases, with 13 bases between the two germline ends. CDR3 length equals 12 residues. CDR3 in amino acids: CSVEGIRSGQYF. DNA for the CDR3: TGCAGCGTTGAAGGGATACGTTCTGGGCAGTACTTC.

The rearrangement links TRBV30 to TRBJ2-7, with D possibly TRBD1 on 5 matching bases. CDR1 is GTSNPN, CDR2 SVGIG, per germline (reference sequence). This CDR3 contains 12 residues. Between the trimmed V and J ends, which lost 4 bases and 6 bases, there was a span of 13 bases. This CDR3 is CAWKPQGFEQYF. CDR3 DNA sequence: TGTGCCTGGAAACCGCAGGGCTTCGAGCAGTACTTC. Filled out from reference TRBV30 and TRBJ2-7, the complete variable domain reads SQTIHQWPATLVQPVGSPLSLECTVEGTSNPNLYWYRQAAGRGLQLLFYSVGIGQISSEVPQNLSASRPQDRQFILSSKKLLLSDSGFYLCAWKPQGFEQYFGPGTRLTVT.

This clone was observed a single time. The genes are TRBV13 and TRBJ1-2; 7 bases match TRBD1. Germline V gene lookup returns CDR1 PRHDT and CDR2 FYEKMQ (reference sequence). V dropped 1 base and J dropped 1; count of bases not matched to a gene: 0. The CDR3 length is 14 residues. The CDR3 protein is CASSLDRGNYGYTF. The CDR3 region has the DNA TGTGCCAGCAGCTTAGACAGGGGTAACTATGGCTACACCTTC.